This entry is about one T cell receptor (beta chain). TCRdb's table, derived via immunoSEQ multiplex PCR, lists solely in-frame clones and lacks some. The data contain a few million clones, approximately 92% of them seen just once; the ten biggest clones take up around 0.14%. The data were taken from a study of shared clonotypes between healthy human individuals. CDR1 is ENHRY, CDR2 SYGVKD, per germline. CDR3 size: 13 residues. The ends lost 6 bases at V and 7 bases at J; junction bases unmatched: 5. Sequencing input: naive CD4+ T cells sorted from blood. As for subset: CD45RA+ positively selected. The chain joins TRBV10-3 to TRBJ1-5, with TRBD1 identical over 8 bases. This clonotype originated in a man aged 18 to 30 in good health. This CDR3 reads CAISPGQGQPQHF. CDR3 DNA: TGTGCCATCAGCCCCGGACAGGGCCAGCCCCAGCATTTT.